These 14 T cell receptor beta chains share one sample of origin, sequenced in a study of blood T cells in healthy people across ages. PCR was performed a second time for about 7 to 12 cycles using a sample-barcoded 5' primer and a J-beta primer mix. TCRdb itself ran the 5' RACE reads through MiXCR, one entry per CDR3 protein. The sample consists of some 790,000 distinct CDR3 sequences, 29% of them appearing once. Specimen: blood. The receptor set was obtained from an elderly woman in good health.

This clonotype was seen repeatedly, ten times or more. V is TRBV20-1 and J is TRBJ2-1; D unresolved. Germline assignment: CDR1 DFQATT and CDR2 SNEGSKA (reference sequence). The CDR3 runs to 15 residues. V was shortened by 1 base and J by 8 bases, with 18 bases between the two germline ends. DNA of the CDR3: TGCAGTGCTAGAGGATTGGGCCTGGGCCGCGATGAGCAGTTCTTC. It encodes CSARGLGLGRDEQFF.

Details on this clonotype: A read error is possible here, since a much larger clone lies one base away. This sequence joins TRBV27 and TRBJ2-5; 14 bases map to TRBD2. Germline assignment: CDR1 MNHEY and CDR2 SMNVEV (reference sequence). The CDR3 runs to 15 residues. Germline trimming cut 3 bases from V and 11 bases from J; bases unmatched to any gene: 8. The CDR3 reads CASSLRTSGGSEQYF. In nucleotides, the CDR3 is TGTGCCAGCAGTTTGCGGACTAGCGGGGGGAGTGAGCAGTACTTC.

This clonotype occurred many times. DNA of the CDR3: TGCAGTGCTCCCTCCGCGGGGGCTACCTACAATGAGCAGTTCTTC. Translating gives CSAPSAGATYNEQFF. The V call is TRBV20-1, the J call TRBJ2-1; a weak D match, TRBD2 (7 bases). V lost 5 bases, J lost 2 bases, and 16 bases lay in between. CDR3 length equals 15 residues. CDR1 is DFQATT, CDR2 SNEGSKA, per germline (reference sequence).

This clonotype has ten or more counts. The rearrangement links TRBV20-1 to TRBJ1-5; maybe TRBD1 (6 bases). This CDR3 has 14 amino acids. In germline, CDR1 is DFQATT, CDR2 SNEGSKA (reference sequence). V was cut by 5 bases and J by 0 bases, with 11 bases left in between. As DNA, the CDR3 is TGCAGTGCTGCTATACAGGGTAGCAATCAGCCCCAGCATTTT. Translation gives CSAAIQGSNQPQHF.

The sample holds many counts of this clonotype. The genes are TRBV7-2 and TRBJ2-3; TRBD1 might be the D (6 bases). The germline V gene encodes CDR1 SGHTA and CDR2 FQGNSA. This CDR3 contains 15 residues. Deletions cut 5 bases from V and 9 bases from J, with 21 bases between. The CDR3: CASSRQGLVDRTQYF. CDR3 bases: TGTGCCAGCAGCCGACAAGGGCTAGTAGACAGGACGCAGTATTTT.

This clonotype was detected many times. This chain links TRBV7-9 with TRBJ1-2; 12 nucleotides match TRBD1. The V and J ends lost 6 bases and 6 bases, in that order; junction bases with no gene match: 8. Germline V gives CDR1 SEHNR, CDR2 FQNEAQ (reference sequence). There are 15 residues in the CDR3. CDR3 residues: CASRTTGTGGNGYTF. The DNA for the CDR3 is TGTGCCAGCAGAACCACCGGGACAGGGGGCAATGGCTACACCTTC.

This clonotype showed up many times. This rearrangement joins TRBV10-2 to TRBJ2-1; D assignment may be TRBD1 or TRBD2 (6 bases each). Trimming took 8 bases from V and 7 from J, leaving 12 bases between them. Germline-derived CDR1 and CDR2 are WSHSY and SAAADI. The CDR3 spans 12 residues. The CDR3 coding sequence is TGCGCCAGCCTGAAAGGGGGGAATGAGCAGTTCTTC. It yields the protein CASLKGGNEQFF.

The CDR3 DNA reads TGTGCCAGCGGGGACGGAAAATACGAGCAGTACTTC. Translating it yields CASGDGKYEQYF. V is TRBV18 and J is TRBJ2-7; D might be TRBD1 or TRBD2, each matching 5 bases. CDR1 is KGHSH and CDR2 is LQKENI in the germline V gene. The CDR3 consists of 12 residues. Deletions cut 8 bases from V and 4 bases from J, with 12 bases between. Full variable domain (outside the CDR3, taken from reference TRBV18 and TRBJ2-7): NAGVMQNPRHLVRRRGQEARLRCSPMKGHSHVYWYRQLPEEGLKFMVYLQKENIIDESGMPKERFSAEFPKEGPSILRIQQVVRGDSAAYFCASGDGKYEQYFGPGTRLTVT.

This chain's CDR3 is CASRDNSSRGEQYF. The CDR3 region has the DNA TGTGCCAGCAGGGACAACTCTAGTAGGGGGGAGCAGTACTTC. The rearrangement links TRBV6-2 or TRBV6-3 to TRBJ2-7; D may be TRBD1 (6 bases). Trimming shortened V by 6 bases and J by 7 bases, and 19 bases separated the two germline ends. CDR3 length equals 14 residues. Germline V gene sequence: CDR1 MNHEY, CDR2 SVGEGT.

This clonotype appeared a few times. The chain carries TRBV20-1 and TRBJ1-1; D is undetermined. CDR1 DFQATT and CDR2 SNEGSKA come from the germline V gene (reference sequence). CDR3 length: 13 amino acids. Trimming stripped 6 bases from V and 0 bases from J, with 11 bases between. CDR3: CSATADLNTEAFF. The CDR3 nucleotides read TGCAGTGCGACGGCGGACCTGAACACTGAAGCTTTCTTT.

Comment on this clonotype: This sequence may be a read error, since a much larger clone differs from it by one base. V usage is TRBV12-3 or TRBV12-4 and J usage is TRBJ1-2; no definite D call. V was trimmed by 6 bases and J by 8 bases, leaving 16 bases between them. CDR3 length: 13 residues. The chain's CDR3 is CASRFSMGDGYTF. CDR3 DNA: TGTGCCAGCAGGTTCTCGATGGGTGACGGCTACACCTTC.

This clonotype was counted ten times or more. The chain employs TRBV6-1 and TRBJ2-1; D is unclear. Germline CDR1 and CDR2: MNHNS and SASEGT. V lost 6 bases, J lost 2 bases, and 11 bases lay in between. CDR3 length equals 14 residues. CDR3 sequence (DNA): TGTGCCAGCAGATTCATCACCGCCTACAATGAGCAGTTCTTC. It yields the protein CASRFITAYNEQFF.

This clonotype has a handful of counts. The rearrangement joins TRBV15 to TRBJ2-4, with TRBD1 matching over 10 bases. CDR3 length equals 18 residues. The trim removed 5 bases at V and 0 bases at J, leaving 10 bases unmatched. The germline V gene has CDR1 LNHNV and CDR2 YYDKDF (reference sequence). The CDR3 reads CATSVRDRGPLAKNIQYF. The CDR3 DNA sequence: TGTGCCACCAGCGTCCGGGACAGGGGACCCCTAGCCAAAAACATTCAGTACTTC.

Here the CDR3 DNA reads TGTGCCAGCAGCTTATCCGGGGGGGACATTCAGTACTTC. Its protein is CASSLSGGDIQYF. The V call is TRBV11-2, the J call TRBJ2-4, with 8 positions matching TRBD2. In germline, CDR1 is SGHAT, CDR2 FQNNGV. The ends lost 2 bases at V and 8 bases at J; junction bases unmatched: 2. This CDR3 has 13 amino acids. Supplemented by reference TRBV11-2 and TRBJ2-4, the full variable domain reads EAGVAQSPRYKIIEKRQSVAFWCNPISGHATLYWYQQILGQGPKLLIQFQNNGVVDDSQLPKDRFSAERLKGVDSTLKIQPAKLEDSAVYLCASSLSGGDIQYFGAGTRLSVL.